These 11 T cell receptor beta chains were all obtained from the same sample, sequenced in a study of T-cell reconstitution after alpha-beta-depleted transplantation in children (dated by TCRdb to about 2016). Sample treatment or condition, as interpreted from the label and publication: allogeneic hematopoietic cell transplantation with graft depleted of TCRalphabeta T cells and CD19 B cells. Library creation used PCR. The sample was run on an Illumina HiSeq 2500. Molecular barcoding was employed in the preparation of TCR libraries, with unique molecular identifiers being used to normalize TCRbeta repertoire quantification. TCRdb handled the public reads itself, with Q25 trimming in fastp and clone calling in MiXCR, and kept productive beta chains. Identical CDR3 proteins give one entry, which carries the most common genes and DNA. This sample gives fewer than 450,000 distinct CDR3 sequences in total; 15% to 20% of them show up just once. The ten largest clones capture just over 40% of the sample.

The material was PBMCs, mostly from graft donor cells, obtained 360 days after TCRalphabeta/CD19-depleted stem cell transplant. These receptors originate from a male patient between 2 and 15 years old who had a stem cell transplant for acute lymphoblastic leukemia, so the T cells may come from the graft donor.

This clonotype was found a few times. CDR3 in amino acids: CASRPYGTGDEKLFF. The CDR3 coding sequence is TGTGCCAGCAGACCCTACGGGACAGGGGACGAAAAACTGTTTTTT. This sequence joins TRBV28 and TRBJ1-4, with 10 bases aligning to TRBD1. The V and J ends lost 6 bases and 8 bases, in that order; junction bases with no gene match: 9. The CDR3 is 15 amino acids. Per germline, CDR1 MDHEN and CDR2 SYDVKM.

This chain joins TRBV4-1 and TRBJ2-1; 10 bases map to TRBD2. Unmatched junction bases numbered 3, after V lost 0 bases and J lost 4 bases. The V gene's germline CDR1 is MGHRA and CDR2 YSYEKL. The CDR3 runs to 16 residues. The CDR3 DNA sequence: TGCGCCAGCAGCCAAGAGTGGACTAGCGGTTACAATGAGCAGTTCTTC. Its protein product is CASSQEWTSGYNEQFF.

In its sample, this clonotype was seen many times. This sequence joins TRBV20-1 and TRBJ2-5; 13 bases match TRBD2. Looked up from germline, CDR1 is DFQATT and CDR2 is SNEGSKA (reference sequence). J lost 2 bases, V lost 1 base, and 4 bases had no gene match. The CDR3 has 16 amino acids. The CDR3 loop reads CSARVTSGRPQETQYF. Written as DNA, the CDR3 is TGCAGTGCTAGAGTGACTAGCGGGAGGCCACAAGAGACCCAGTACTTC.

The table lists this clonotype with a few counts. The V and J genes are TRBV4-3 and TRBJ2-1, with 8 bases lining up with TRBD2. The CDR3 spans 14 residues. Germline CDR1 reads LGHNA; CDR2 reads YSLEER. V shed 3 bases, J shed 8 bases, and the junction held 6 bases outside the gene matches. The CDR3 loop is CASSQSGSKDEQFF. The CDR3 bases are TGCGCCAGCAGCCAGAGCGGGAGCAAAGATGAGCAGTTCTTC.

This chain links TRBV27 with TRBJ2-1; 12 bases agree with TRBD2. The germline V gene has CDR1 MNHEY and CDR2 SMNVEV (reference sequence). This CDR3 has 20 amino acids. Unmatched junction bases numbered 25, after V lost 10 bases and J lost 6 bases. Here the CDR3 DNA reads TGTGCCATGCACTACCAACCGACGACTAGCGGGAGAGCAACATTCAATGAGCAGTTCTTC. This gives the protein CAMHYQPTTSGRATFNEQFF.

The chain recombines TRBV4-3 with TRBJ2-3; TRBD2 matches at 10 bases. Germline V gives CDR1 LGHNA, CDR2 YSLEER. Trimming at V came to 3 bases and at J to 4 bases, leaving 4 bases not matched to a gene. The CDR3 spans 15 residues. CDR3 in amino acids: CASSHLAGEPDTQYF. The CDR3 DNA is TGCGCCAGCAGCCACCTAGCGGGAGAGCCAGATACGCAGTATTTT.

The rearrangement joins TRBV6-5 to TRBJ2-5, with D unresolved. Germline V CDR1 and CDR2: MNHEY, SVGAGI. This CDR3 has 14 residues. Between the trimmed V and J ends, which lost 0 bases and 5 bases, there was a span of 10 bases. The CDR3 sequence: CASSYSDAGETQYF. The CDR3 nucleotides read TGTGCCAGCAGTTACTCGGATGCAGGCGAGACCCAGTACTTC.

The chain is built from TRBV28 and TRBJ2-1, with D hard to call. Germline CDR1 reads MDHEN; CDR2 reads SYDVKM. The CDR3 totals 14 residues. V was clipped by 6 bases and J by 4 bases, with 13 bases between them. The CDR3 loop reads CASRSPPTYNEQFF. For the CDR3, the DNA is TGTGCCAGCAGGAGTCCTCCTACTTACAATGAGCAGTTCTTC.

The chain recombines TRBV28 with TRBJ2-7; D is unresolved. The CDR3 has 14 amino acids. CDR1 and CDR2 (germline): MDHEN, SYDVKM. The V end lost 7 bases, the J end lost 2 bases, and 15 bases lay between the germline ends. In nucleotides, the CDR3 is TGTGCCAGCACCCCTTTGGACCGTGCCTACGAGCAGTACTTC. It encodes CASTPLDRAYEQYF.

The sample holds many counts of this clonotype. For the CDR3, the DNA is TGCAGCGTTGAGACCGGAGAAAACACCGGGGAGCTGTTTTTT. Amino acids: CSVETGENTGELFF. The chain joins TRBV29-1 to TRBJ2-2, with D unclear. This CDR3 region has 14 residues. Germline V lookup: CDR1 SQVTM, CDR2 ANQGSEA. V lost 3 bases and J 2 bases, leaving 10 bases between the germline ends.

The chain recombines TRBV12-3 or TRBV12-4 with TRBJ1-1, with D possibly being TRBD1 (5 bases). V was cut by 6 bases and J by 8 bases, with 16 bases left in between. This CDR3 region has 13 residues. The CDR3 region has the DNA TGTGCCAGCAGGCCTCCAAGGGGCCCAGAAGCTTTCTTT. Translated, it gives CASRPPRGPEAFF.